The 10 T cell receptor beta chains presented below share a single source sample, sequenced in a study of CD39 and CD103 CD8 tumor-infiltrating T cells. Profiling relied on immunoSEQ multiplex PCR, and the TCRdb table lists in-frame clones only, not all of them. In the table there are roughly 15,000 clones, around nine tenths of which are singletons. Sequenced input: CD8+ T cells sorted from blood. As for subset: total memory CD8 T cells (CD45RA-CCR7+/-) from blood or uninvolved lymph node. The receptor source for this set is a human donor with head and neck squamous cell carcinoma.

The V and J genes are TRBV5-1 and TRBJ2-1, with a tentative D call TRBD2 (5 bases). Germline V gene data show CDR1 as SGHRS and CDR2 as YFSETQ. Trimming pared 2 bases from V and 1 base from J, leaving 10 bases between. The CDR3 has 15 amino acids. The CDR3 loop is CASSLKGVSYNEQFF. DNA for the CDR3: TGCGCCAGCAGCTTAAAGGGAGTATCCTACAATGAGCAGTTCTTC.

The V and J genes are TRBV28 and TRBJ1-3; D ambiguous. Trimming removed 7 bases from V and 4 bases from J, with 17 bases in between. CDR3 length equals 15 residues. Germline CDR1 and CDR2: MDHEN and SYDVKM. CDR3: CASKWSTNFGNTIYF. CDR3 coding DNA: TGTGCCAGCAAATGGTCGACAAACTTCGGAAACACCATATATTTT.

Regarding this clone: The junction and the germline gene differ at one end; a read error may be behind it. The rearrangement uses TRBV7-7 and TRBJ2-6, with 9 nucleotides matching TRBD1. Germline values: CDR1 SSHAT, CDR2 FNYEAQ (reference sequence). There are 19 residues in the CDR3. CDR3 residues: CASSCRQGGNVTGANVLTF. The CDR3 region has the DNA TGTGCTAGCAGCTGTCGACAGGGGGGAAACGTAACTGGGGCCAACGTCCTGACTTTC. The entire variable domain, with the rest obtained from reference TRBV7-7 and TRBJ2-6, is as follows: GAGVSQSPRYKVTKRGQDVTLRCDPISSHATLYWYQQALGQGPEFLTYFNYEAQPDKSGLPSDRFSAERPEGSISTLTIQRTEQRDSAMYRCASSCRQGGNVTGANVLTFGAGSRLTVL.

This chain links TRBV7-9 with TRBJ1-6; 7 bases fit TRBD1. Losses at the gene ends were 4 bases for V and 5 bases for J; bases not matched to a gene: 8. Germline-derived CDR1 and CDR2 are SEHNR and FQNEAQ (reference sequence). This CDR3 is 16 amino acids long. As DNA, the CDR3 is TGTGCCAGCAGCTCAACTCGACAGGGAGATAATTCACCCCTCCACTTT. Translation: CASSSTRQGDNSPLHF.

This chain links TRBV7-9 with TRBJ2-1; possible D gene TRBD1, 6 bases. This CDR3 is 15 amino acids long. The germline gives CDR1 SEHNR, CDR2 FQNEAQ (reference sequence). V lost 0 bases, J lost 6 bases, and 12 bases lay in between. The CDR3 spells CASSLAGTFPNEQFF. As DNA, the CDR3 is TGTGCCAGCAGCTTAGCCGGGACATTTCCCAATGAGCAGTTCTTC.

The genes are TRBV6-6 and TRBJ2-2; D is possibly TRBD2 (6 bases). The CDR3 contains 14 residues. Trimming shortened V by 4 bases and J by 5 bases, and 11 bases separated the two germline ends. CDR1 MNHNY and CDR2 SVGAGI come from the germline V gene (reference sequence). The CDR3 loop reads CASSSGVETGELFF. The CDR3 DNA follows: TGTGCCAGCAGTTCGGGGGTAGAGACCGGGGAGCTGTTTTTT.

The V gene is TRBV6-1, the J gene TRBJ2-1, with D tentatively TRBD2 (5 bases). This CDR3 is built from 15 residues. Deletions cut 4 bases from V and 3 bases from J, with 13 bases between. The V gene's germline CDR1 is MNHNS and CDR2 SASEGT. The CDR3, as DNA: TGTGCCAGCAGTGTCGGGATGTCGAGCTACAATGAGCAGTTCTTC. It translates to CASSVGMSSYNEQFF.

The chain recombines TRBV2 with TRBJ2-2; D remains ambiguous. V lost 2 bases and J lost 5, with 12 bases in between. CDR3 length equals 15 residues. Germline V gives CDR1 SNHLY, CDR2 FYNNEI. For the CDR3, the DNA is TGTGCCAGCAGTGAAACGGCCACAAGAACCGGGGAGCTGTTTTTT. Its translation is CASSETATRTGELFF.

This chain connects TRBV10-2 to TRBJ2-1; 10 bases map to TRBD2. There are 14 residues in the CDR3. Trimming cost V 4 bases and J 9 bases; bases outside gene matches: 6. Germline CDR1 reads WSHSY; CDR2 reads SAAADI. In DNA, the CDR3 is TGCGCCAGCAGTGCCCCAGCGGGGGGGCCTGAGCAGTTCTTC. It translates to CASSAPAGGPEQFF.

This sequence joins TRBV4-1 and TRBJ2-7; 8 positions agree with TRBD2. The CDR3 spans 16 residues. The ends lost 1 base at V and 2 bases at J; junction bases unmatched: 7. Germline CDR1 reads MGHRA; CDR2 reads YSYEKL. The CDR3 reads CASSQGNSGGPYEQYF. CDR3 in DNA: TGCGCCAGCAGCCAAGGTAACAGCGGGGGACCCTACGAGCAGTACTTC.